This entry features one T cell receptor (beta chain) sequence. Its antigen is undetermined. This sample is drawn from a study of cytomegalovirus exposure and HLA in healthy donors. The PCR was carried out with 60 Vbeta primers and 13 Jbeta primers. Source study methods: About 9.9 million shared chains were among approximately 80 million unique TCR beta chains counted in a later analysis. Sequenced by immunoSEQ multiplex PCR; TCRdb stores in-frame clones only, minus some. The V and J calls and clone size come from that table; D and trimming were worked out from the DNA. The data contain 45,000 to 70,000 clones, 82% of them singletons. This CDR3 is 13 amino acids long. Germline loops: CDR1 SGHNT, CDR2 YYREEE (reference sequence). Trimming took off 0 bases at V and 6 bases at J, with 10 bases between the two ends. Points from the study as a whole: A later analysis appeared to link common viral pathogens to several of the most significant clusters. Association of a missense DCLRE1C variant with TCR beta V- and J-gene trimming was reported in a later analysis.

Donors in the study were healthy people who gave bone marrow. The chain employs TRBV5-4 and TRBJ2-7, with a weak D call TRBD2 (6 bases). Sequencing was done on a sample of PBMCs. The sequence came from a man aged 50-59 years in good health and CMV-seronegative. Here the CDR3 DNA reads TGTGCCAGCAGCTTGGAACTAGCCAGCGAGCAGTACTTC. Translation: CASSLELASEQYF.